This T cell receptor beta chain comes out of a study of T cell responses to AZD1222 COVID-19 vaccine. Study-wide findings and caveats: A reported finding is that nearly half of spike-specific TCRs target unmutated variant regions. White British people made up most donors, females outnumbered males, and clonal diversity was possibly underestimated.

This clone was seen just once. Its antigen is unidentified. Per the germline V gene, CDR1 is SEHNR and CDR2 is FQNEAQ (reference sequence). The V gene lost 3 bases and the J gene lost 5 bases, with 11 bases spanning the gap. The CDR3 has 14 amino acids. This table comes from immunoSEQ multiplex PCR, and its TCRdb copy is limited to in-frame clones, with some not included. The table lists over 90,000 clones, 80% to 95% of them singletons. This TCR came from an adult who received the AZD1222 COVID-19 vaccine. The rearrangement uses TRBV7-9 and TRBJ1-5, with D perhaps matching TRBD1 (6 bases). This specimen was peripheral blood, taken 28 days after the second AZD1222 dose. CDR3: CASSLGGADQPQHF. The CDR3 DNA follows: TGTGCCAGCAGCTTGGGGGGGGCCGATCAGCCCCAGCATTTT.